This T cell receptor (beta chain) was retrieved from a study of PD-1 blockade in classical Hodgkin lymphoma. Study results and caveats: The origin of the repertoire differences remains undefined, with disease activity or prior therapy as possible causes.

As regards this clone: Its matching antigen is unknown.

The protocol was immunoSEQ multiplex PCR, while the TCRdb copy is restricted to in-frame clones and leaves out a portion. The table has some 13,000 clones, roughly 76% seen once; the top ten hold just under 25%. Every patient experienced relapse after autologous stem cell transplantation, and brentuximab vedotin exposure varied. V was cut by 2 bases and J by 5 bases, with 9 bases left in between. The CDR3 contains 13 residues. Germline lookup yields CDR1 LNHNV and CDR2 YYDKDF (reference sequence). This chain uses TRBV15 with TRBJ2-5; unclear D gene. The source material was peripheral blood mononuclear cells (PBMCs), sampled at baseline. The sequence derives from a human donor with classical Hodgkin lymphoma. CDR3 protein: CATSRYGGETQYF. CDR3 in DNA: TGTGCCACCAGCAGATACGGTGGGGAGACCCAGTACTTC.